This note documents a single T cell receptor beta chain sequence. The data were produced by immunoSEQ multiplex PCR, yet TCRdb's version contains in-frame clones alone and is incomplete. The sample includes about 1.5 million clones, under 99% of them seen just once. These data belong to a study of shared clonotypes between healthy human individuals. Germline V gene lookup returns CDR1 MRHNA and CDR2 SNTAGT. The CDR3 runs 16 residues. Germline trimming cut 4 bases from V and 3 bases from J; bases unmatched to any gene: 8. This rearrangement joins TRBV6-4 to TRBJ2-7; 11 bases agree with TRBD1. Sequenced material: naive CD4+ T cells sorted from blood. The sample's subset: CD45RA+ positively selected. This TCR derives from a man aged 25 to 45 in good health. The CDR3 nucleotides are TGTGCCAGCAGTGGCCAGGACAGGGGGCACAGCTACGAGCAGTACTTC. Amino acid sequence: CASSGQDRGHSYEQYF.